This T cell receptor (beta chain) was sequenced during a study of molecular identifiers for immune sequencing clone quantification (dated by TCRdb to the late 2010s). In the study overall: For a replicate experiment, the RNA from either approximately 20,000 or 100,000 naive CD8 T cells was divided into five aliquots, and four of those aliquots went on to sequencing. The study was a methods study using CD8 T cells to benchmark molecular-identifier clustering-based TCR repertoire sequencing (MIDCIRS) and TCR RNA copy counting. What the authors observed across the whole study: Even against a background of around 900,000 naive CD8 T cells, spiked-in Jurkat TCR RNA amounting to a single cell's worth was reported to be detectable. The naive libraries included spiked-in Jurkat TCR RNA (around 10 copies' worth), and this RNA is not part of the donor repertoire. Modeling gave about three recovered TCR RNA copies per cell versus 9.5 to 10 by digital PCR, implying 25% to 30% capture efficiency. When barcode sub-clustering was left out, chimeric consensus sequences inflated TCR diversity, with chimeras reaching as high as 47%. In CMV-specific effector cells, clones with more than 20 RNA copies contained over 97% of molecules, whereas in naive cells such clones contained under 1% of molecules. Highly expanded clone sizes could be underestimated because identical TCR molecules may share a barcode.

Naive CD8 T cell libraries were made from 20,000 to 1,000,000 sorted cells using 10%, 30% or 50% of purified RNA. Naive CD8 T cells, defined as CD8+CD4-CCR7+CD45RA+, were FACS-sorted into RLT Plus buffer on a BD FACSAria II. Approximately eleven TCR copies' worth of Jurkat RNA were spiked into roughly 20,000-1,000,000 naive CD8 T cell samples to test detection sensitivity. Enrichment of CD8 T cells was performed with RosetteSep CD8+ T Cell Enrichment Cocktail and Ficoll-Paque, after which ACK red cell lysis was carried out. Library generation was performed with PCR. TCRdb shows the sequencer as NextSeq 500. Bulk TCR libraries were made following a previously described method, with the TCR primers given in Table S5. Total RNA was purified with the Qiagen AllPrep DNA/RNA kit. Reads from multiple sequencing runs of the same library were pooled before analysis. The paper's processing steps were these. Reads were retained only if an exact TCR constant sequence was present, and the retained reads were trimmed to 150 nt and grouped according to their 12-nt molecular barcodes. Reads in each barcode group were sub-clustered using a 15% Levenshtein threshold, and a quality-weighted consensus sequence was built for each RNA molecule. Non-functional sequences were removed, as were lower-count sequences one edit away from another. On the basis of fitting two negative binomial distributions, barcode sub-clusters with fewer than 20% of the maximum read count were discarded. Using fastp trimming at Q25 and MiXCR clonotype assembly, TCRdb reanalyzed the public sequencing data and kept in-frame beta chains. Identical CDR3 proteins give one entry, which carries the most common genes and DNA. These V and J calls originate from TCRdb's pipeline instead of the authors' own analysis. Counted in this sample were about 630,000 distinct CDR3 sequences; roughly 27% of them appeared once. Of the sample, 0.75% to 0.8% is held by the ten largest clones.

This clonotype was found once. Which antigen it targets is not known. No much larger clone is present one base from it, and per-base qualities are unavailable. One read alone is a weak basis. V ends up 6 bases short and J 3 bases short, with an unmatched junction base count of 10. From the germline V gene, CDR1 is SGHTA and CDR2 is FQGTGA. The CDR3 goes from the cysteine to the phenylalanine over 16 residues. CDR3 DNA is the only sequence kept; it has 48 bases, read in frame from the first base. The chain uses TRBV7-3 and TRBJ2-1, and 8 bases in between align with TRBD2. This receptor was obtained from a human donor in good health. Some libraries in this study had Jurkat cell RNA spiked in. Sequencing was done on a sample of naive CD8+ T cells from blood, with Jurkat cell RNA spiked in. This specimen's cell subset or site label, interpreted: FACS-sorted CD8+CD4-CCR7+CD45RA+ naive T cells. The nucleotide sequence reads as follows: TGTGCCAGCAGTCCTATAGCGGGGAGCTGCTACAATGAGCAGTTCTTC. Its product reads: CASSPIAGSCYNEQFF.